The source of this T cell receptor beta chain is a study of blood T cell repertoires in COVID-19. Overall study: PBMCs, B-cell-depleted T cells, or T cells provided the cDNA or gDNA that made up the material.

Authors' data handling: Estimates of nucleated cell counts were drawn from the amplification of reference gene primers. The assay was immunoSEQ multiplex PCR, and TCRdb's table has in-frame clones only and misses some. V and J calls and clone size follow that table, whereas D and trimming were derived from the DNA. The table has 28,000 or so clones, approximately 77% seen once. The germline CDR1 and CDR2 sequences are SGHRS and YFSETQ. The CDR3 spans 14 residues. V was clipped by 4 bases and J by 2 bases; unmatched bases: 6. The chain carries TRBV5-1 and TRBJ2-7; 7 bases align to TRBD1. The receptor was isolated from a human donor in a cohort sampled during active COVID-19. Sequenced input: peripheral blood. The CDR3, as DNA: TGCGCCAGCAGCCCAAGGGACAGTACCTACGAGCAGTACTTC. Its translation: CASSPRDSTYEQYF.